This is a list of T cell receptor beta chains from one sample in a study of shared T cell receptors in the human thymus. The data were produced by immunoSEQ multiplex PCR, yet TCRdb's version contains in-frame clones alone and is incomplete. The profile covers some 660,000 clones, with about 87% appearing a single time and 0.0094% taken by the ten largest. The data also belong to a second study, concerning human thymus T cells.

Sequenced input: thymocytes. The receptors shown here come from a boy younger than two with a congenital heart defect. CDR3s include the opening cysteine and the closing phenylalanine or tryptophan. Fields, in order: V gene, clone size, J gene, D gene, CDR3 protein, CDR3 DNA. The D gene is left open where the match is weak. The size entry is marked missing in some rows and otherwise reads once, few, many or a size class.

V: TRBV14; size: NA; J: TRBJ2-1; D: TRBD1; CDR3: CASSQAKVFGQGITDEQFF; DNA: TGTGCCAGCAGCCAAGCTAAGGTTTTTGGACAGGGGATAACGGATGAGCAGTTCTTC
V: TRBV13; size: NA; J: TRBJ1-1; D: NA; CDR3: CASRRTREPEAFF; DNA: TGTGCCAGCAGGCGGACGAGGGAGCCTGAAGCTTTCTTT
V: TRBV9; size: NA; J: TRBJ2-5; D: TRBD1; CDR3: CASSSGTGGEGETQYF; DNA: TGTGCCAGCTCCTCCGGGACAGGGGGCGAGGGGGAGACCCAGTACTTC
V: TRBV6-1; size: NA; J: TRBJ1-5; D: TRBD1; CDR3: CASKGTGAQPQHF; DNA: TGTGCCAGCAAGGGGACAGGGGCTCAGCCCCAGCATTTT
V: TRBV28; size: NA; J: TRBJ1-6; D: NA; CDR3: CASRTDILPYNSPLHF; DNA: TGTGCCAGCAGAACAGACATATTGCCCTATAATTCACCCCTCCACTTT
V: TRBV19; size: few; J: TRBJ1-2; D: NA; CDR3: CARTPSVAGYTF; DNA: TGTGCCAGAACTCCCTCGGTTGCTGGCTACACCTTC
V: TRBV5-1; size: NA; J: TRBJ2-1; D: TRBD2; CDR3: CASSPTSRYNEQFF; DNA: TGCGCCAGCAGCCCGACTAGCAGGTACAATGAGCAGTTCTTC
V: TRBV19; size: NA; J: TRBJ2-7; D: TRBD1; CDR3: CASSTTGGTSYEQYF; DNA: TGTGCCAGTAGTACTACAGGGGGGACTTCCTACGAGCAGTACTTC
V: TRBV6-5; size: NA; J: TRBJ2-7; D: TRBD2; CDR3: CASSYSRTSRHEQYF; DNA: TGTGCCAGCAGTTACTCACGGACTAGCCGCCACGAGCAGTACTTC
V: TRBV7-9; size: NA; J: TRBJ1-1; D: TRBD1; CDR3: CASSLVRDRATEAFF; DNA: TGTGCCAGCAGCCTCGTGAGGGACAGGGCTACTGAAGCTTTCTTT
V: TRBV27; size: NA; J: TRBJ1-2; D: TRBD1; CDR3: CASSCRQGRVGYTF; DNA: TGTGCCAGCAGTTGCCGACAGGGAAGGGTTGGCTACACCTTC
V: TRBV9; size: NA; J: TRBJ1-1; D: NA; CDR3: CASSAREGGTEAFF; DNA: TGTGCCAGCAGCGCCCGGGAGGGGGGGACTGAAGCTTTCTTT
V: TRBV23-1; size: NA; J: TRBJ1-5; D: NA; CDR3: CASSPTINNQPQHF; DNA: TGCGCCAGCAGCCCAACAATAAACAATCAGCCCCAGCATTTT
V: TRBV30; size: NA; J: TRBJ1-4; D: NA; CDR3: CAWKVRGGKLFF; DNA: TGTGCCTGGAAAGTAAGGGGAGGAAAACTGTTTTTT
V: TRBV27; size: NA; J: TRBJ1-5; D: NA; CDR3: CASRLNRVGQPQHF; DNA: TGTGCCAGCAGACTCAACAGGGTAGGCCAGCCCCAGCATTTT
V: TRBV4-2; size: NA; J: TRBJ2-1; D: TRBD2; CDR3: CASSQSRGEVRNEQFF; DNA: TGTGCCAGCAGCCAGAGCCGGGGGGAGGTAAGAAATGAGCAGTTCTTC
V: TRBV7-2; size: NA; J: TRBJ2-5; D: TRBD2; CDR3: CASSPGLAQETQYF; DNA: TGTGCCAGCAGCCCAGGACTAGCGCAAGAGACCCAGTACTTC
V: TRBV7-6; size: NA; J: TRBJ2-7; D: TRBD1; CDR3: CASSLHPGQGATPYEQYF; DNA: TGTGCCAGCAGCTTGCACCCCGGACAGGGGGCGACCCCCTACGAGCAGTACTTC
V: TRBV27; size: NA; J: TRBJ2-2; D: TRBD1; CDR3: CASGTDPNTGELFF; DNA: TGTGCCAGCGGGACAGACCCGAACACCGGGGAGCTGTTTTTT
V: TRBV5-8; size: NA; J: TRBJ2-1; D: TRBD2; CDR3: CASSLRTSGSQVYNEQFF; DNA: TGTGCCAGCAGCTTGAGGACTAGCGGGAGCCAAGTCTACAATGAGCAGTTCTTC
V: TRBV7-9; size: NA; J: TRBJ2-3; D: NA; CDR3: CASSPRGETDTQYF; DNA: TGTGCCAGCAGCCCTAGGGGTGAGACAGATACGCAGTATTTT
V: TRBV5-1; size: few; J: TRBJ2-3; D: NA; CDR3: CASSLSDTQYF; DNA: TGCGCCAGCAGCTTGTCTGATACGCAGTATTTT
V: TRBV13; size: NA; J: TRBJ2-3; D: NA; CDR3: CASSPDGGRTLGTQYF; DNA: TGTGCCAGCAGCCCGGACGGGGGAAGGACCCTCGGTACGCAGTATTTT
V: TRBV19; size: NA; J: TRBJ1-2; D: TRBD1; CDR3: CASSIGSRTGTYGYTF; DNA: TGTGCCAGTAGTATAGGTTCGAGGACAGGAACGTATGGCTACACCTTC